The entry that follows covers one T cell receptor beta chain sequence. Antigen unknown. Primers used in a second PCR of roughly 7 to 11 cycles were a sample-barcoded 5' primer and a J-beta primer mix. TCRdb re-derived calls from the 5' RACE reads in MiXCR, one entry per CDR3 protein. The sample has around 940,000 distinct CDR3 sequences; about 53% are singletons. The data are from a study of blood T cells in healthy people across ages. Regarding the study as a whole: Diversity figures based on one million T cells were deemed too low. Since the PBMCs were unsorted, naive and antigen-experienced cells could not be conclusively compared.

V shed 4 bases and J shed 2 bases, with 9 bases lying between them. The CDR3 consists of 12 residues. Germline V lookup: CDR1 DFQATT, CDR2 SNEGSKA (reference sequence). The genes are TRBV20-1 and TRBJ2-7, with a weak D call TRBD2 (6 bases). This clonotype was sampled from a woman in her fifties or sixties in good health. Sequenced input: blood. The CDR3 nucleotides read TGCAGTGCTAAAGGAGGGCCCTACGAGCAGTACTTC. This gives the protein CSAKGGPYEQYF.